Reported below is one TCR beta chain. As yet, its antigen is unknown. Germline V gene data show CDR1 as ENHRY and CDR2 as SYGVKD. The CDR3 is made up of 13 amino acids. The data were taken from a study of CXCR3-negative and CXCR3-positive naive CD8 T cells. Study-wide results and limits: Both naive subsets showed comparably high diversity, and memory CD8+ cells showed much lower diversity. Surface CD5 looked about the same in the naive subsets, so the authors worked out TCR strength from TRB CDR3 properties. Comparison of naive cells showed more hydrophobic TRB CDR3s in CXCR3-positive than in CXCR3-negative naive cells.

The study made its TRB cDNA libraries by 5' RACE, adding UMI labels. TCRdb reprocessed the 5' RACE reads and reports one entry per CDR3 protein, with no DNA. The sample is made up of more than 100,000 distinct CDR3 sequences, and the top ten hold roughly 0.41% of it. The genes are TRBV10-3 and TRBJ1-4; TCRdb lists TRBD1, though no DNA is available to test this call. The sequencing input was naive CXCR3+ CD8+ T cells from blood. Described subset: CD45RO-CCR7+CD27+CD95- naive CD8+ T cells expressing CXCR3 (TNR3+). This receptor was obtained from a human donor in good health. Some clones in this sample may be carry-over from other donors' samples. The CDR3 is CAISETRVEKLFF.